A selection of T cell receptor beta chains follows, all from one sample in a study of T cell responses to AZD1222 COVID-19 vaccine. Assay: immunoSEQ multiplex PCR; the TCRdb copy retains only in-frame clones and omits some. The profile shows more than 100,000 clones, 85% to 90% of them singletons. The sequenced sample was peripheral blood, obtained on day 0 of AZD1222 vaccination. The receptors stem from an adult in good health. CDR3s include the opening cysteine and the closing phenylalanine or tryptophan. A D gene is named only where the DNA matches it firmly. Some rows mark clone size as missing; the rest say once, few, many or name a class of expanded clone.

size	V	D	J	CDR3	DNA
once	TRBV9	NA	TRBJ1-3	CASSVGAGPSSGNTIYF	TGTGCCAGCAGCGTAGGGGCAGGGCCCAGCTCTGGAAACACCATATATTTT
NA	TRBV24-1	TRBD1	TRBJ1-6	CATSEPGGSYNSPLHF	TGTGCCACCAGTGAGCCAGGGGGCTCCTATAATTCACCCCTCCACTTT
NA	TRBV30	TRBD1	TRBJ1-5	CAWGSGTGLGNQPQHF	TGTGCCTGGGGGTCCGGGACAGGGCTCGGCAATCAGCCCCAGCATTTT
NA	TRBV6-5	NA	TRBJ2-3	CASSYKARTYTDTQYF	TGTGCCAGCAGTTATAAAGCGAGAACTTACACAGATACGCAGTATTTT
NA	TRBV16	NA	TRBJ1-6	CASSQSRVLYSPLHF	TGTGCCAGCAGCCAATCCAGGGTTCTTTATTCACCCCTCCACTTT
NA	TRBV11-3	TRBD1	TRBJ1-6	CASSTKRDRPNSPLHF	TGTGCCAGCAGCACAAAACGGGACAGGCCTAATTCACCCCTCCACTTT
NA	TRBV27	NA	TRBJ2-7	CASSFGRMSSYEQYF	TGTGCCAGCAGTTTCGGCAGGATGAGCTCCTACGAGCAGTACTTC
NA	TRBV4-1	TRBD2	TRBJ2-7	CASSQDVGGGNFYEQYF	TGCGCCAGCAGCCAAGATGTAGGCGGGGGGAACTTCTACGAGCAGTACTTC
NA	TRBV30	NA	TRBJ2-5	CAWSYGYETQYF	TGTGCCTGGAGTTACGGGTACGAGACCCAGTACTTC
NA	TRBV7-9	TRBD1	TRBJ1-4	CASSLAGQGLNEKLFF	TGTGCCAGCAGCTTGGCGGGACAGGGCCTTAATGAAAAACTGTTTTTT
NA	TRBV12-5	NA	TRBJ1-2	CASGLVVSEANYGYTF	TGTGCTAGTGGTTTGGTAGTGAGCGAAGCCAACTATGGCTACACCTTC
NA	TRBV28	NA	TRBJ1-2	CASMNRWLYTF	TGTGCCAGCATGAACCGTTGGCTCTACACCTTC
NA	TRBV19	TRBD2	TRBJ2-7	CASSSAGGSSYEQYF	TGTGCCAGTAGCTCAGCGGGAGGCAGCTCCTACGAGCAGTACTTC
NA	TRBV7-2	NA	TRBJ1-1	CASRGSVGTEAFF	TGTGCCAGCAGGGGAAGCGTGGGCACTGAAGCTTTCTTT
NA	TRBV7-9	NA	TRBJ2-1	CASRGASYNEQFF	TGTGCCAGCCGTGGTGCCTCCTACAATGAGCAGTTCTTC
NA	TRBV5-6	TRBD1	TRBJ1-4	CASSPVGGDHEKLFF	TGTGCCAGCAGCCCCGTAGGGGGCGACCATGAAAAACTGTTTTTT
NA	TRBV6-1	TRBD2	TRBJ2-5	CASSVGLAGGGETQYF	TGTGCCAGCAGTGTCGGACTAGCGGGAGGCGGGGAGACCCAGTACTTC
NA	TRBV10-3	NA	TRBJ1-3	CAIRPETGNTIYF	TGTGCCATCAGACCCGAGACAGGAAACACCATATATTTT
NA	TRBV29-1	NA	TRBJ2-7	CSAQTSYEQYF	TGCAGCGCCCAGACTTCCTACGAGCAGTACTTC
NA	TRBV11-2	NA	TRBJ1-3	CASSLTESGSGNTIYF	TGTGCCAGCAGCTTAACGGAGTCTGGCTCTGGAAACACCATATATTTT
NA	TRBV10-3	NA	TRBJ2-7	CAISEPGTVGYEQYF	TGTGCCATCAGTGAGCCAGGGACGGTTGGGTACGAGCAGTACTTC
NA	TRBV23-1	NA	TRBJ2-7	CASIKSPFPISYEQYF	TGCGCCAGCATAAAGTCGCCTTTTCCAATATCCTACGAGCAGTACTTC
NA	TRBV27	TRBD1	TRBJ1-2	CASSLQGAGGYTF	TGTGCCAGCAGTTTACAGGGGGCAGGTGGCTACACCTTC
NA	TRBV6-5	NA	TRBJ1-2	CASWGTNANYGYTF	TGTGCCAGTTGGGGGACCAACGCTAACTATGGCTACACCTTC
NA	TRBV6-1	NA	TRBJ1-6	CASSEEGGTPLHF	TGTGCCAGCAGTGAAGAGGGAGGAACACCCCTCCACTTT
NA	TRBV9	TRBD2	TRBJ2-2	CASSVEGLAAGELFF	TGTGCCAGCAGCGTAGAGGGACTAGCCGCCGGGGAGCTGTTTTTT
NA	TRBV19	NA	TRBJ2-4	CASSMGAKNIQYF	TGTGCCAGTAGTATGGGGGCCAAAAACATTCAGTACTTC
NA	TRBV12-3/TRBV12-4	TRBD1	TRBJ1-5	CASSGQGNQPQHF	TGTGCCAGCAGTGGACAGGGCAATCAGCCCCAGCATTTT
NA	TRBV28	NA	TRBJ2-7	CASSLIRQQGYF	TGTGCCAGCAGTTTAATTCGCCAGCAGGGGTACTTC
NA	TRBV9	NA	TRBJ2-1	CASSVQGFGDEQFF	TGTGCCAGCAGCGTACAGGGTTTCGGGGATGAGCAGTTCTTC
NA	TRBV5-4	NA	TRBJ2-3	CASSLESTDTQYF	TGTGCCAGCAGCTTGGAGAGCACAGATACGCAGTATTTT
NA	TRBV6-2/TRBV6-3	NA	TRBJ2-1	CASSYEGHEQFF	TGTGCCAGCAGTTACGAGGGGCATGAGCAGTTCTTC
NA	TRBV30	NA	TRBJ2-1	CAWSRGRFDNEQFF	TGTGCCTGGAGTCGAGGGAGGTTCGACAATGAGCAGTTCTTC
NA	TRBV7-2	TRBD1	TRBJ1-1	CASSLATGSTEAFF	TGTGCCAGCAGCTTAGCGACAGGGAGCACTGAAGCTTTCTTT
NA	TRBV11-1	TRBD1	TRBJ2-7	CASSLGQGALHEQYF	TGTGCCAGCAGCTTAGGGCAGGGGGCGCTCCACGAGCAGTACTTC
NA	TRBV28	NA	TRBJ2-1	CASSLAYNEQFF	TGTGCCAGCAGTTTAGCCTACAATGAGCAGTTCTTC
NA	TRBV18	TRBD2	TRBJ2-7	CASSRLAGVEQYF	TGTGCCAGCTCACGGCTAGCGGGAGTTGAGCAGTACTTC
NA	TRBV7-9	TRBD2	TRBJ2-5	CASSPSTSGSTETQYF	TGTGCCAGCAGTCCTTCGACTAGCGGGAGTACAGAGACCCAGTACTTC
NA	TRBV27	NA	TRBJ1-2	CASSLIANLGYGYTF	TGTGCCAGCAGTTTAATAGCAAATCTGGGCTATGGCTACACCTTC
NA	TRBV28	NA	TRBJ2-1	CASSRWGRAHEQFF	TGTGCCAGCAGCCGGTGGGGTAGGGCCCATGAGCAGTTCTTC
NA	TRBV6-5	TRBD1	TRBJ1-5	CASTQQGFGQPQHF	TGTGCCAGCACCCAACAGGGGTTTGGTCAGCCCCAGCATTTT